The clone carrying this T cell receptor beta chain turned up a few times. Its matching antigen is unknown. The sample has other DNA sequences that encode this CDR3 too. What was sequenced were expressed TCRB transcripts, since all of the isolated RNA had been reverse transcribed. Clones were sequenced by immunoSEQ multiplex PCR, and TCRdb holds only the in-frame ones, with some missing. This repertoire shows a few hundred thousand clones, approximately 13% found once; its top ten account for roughly 0.04%. The sample originates from a study of beta chain features in type 1 diabetes. Study-level background: Patients did not differ from healthy donors in age, gender or cell yield. Over 85,000,000 sorted cells were examined across all samples. Study-level findings and limits: Healthy donors had naive, central memory and Treg TCRB repertoires that appeared less similar than those seen among patients. Reduced insertions and increased deletions marked VDJ junctions in type 1 diabetes patients.

V was shortened by 1 base and J by 0 bases, with 7 bases between the two germline ends. The CDR3 has 16 amino acids. The germline V gene encodes CDR1 SEHNR and CDR2 FQNEAQ (reference sequence). The chain couples TRBV7-9 to TRBJ2-6; D not certain. This clonotype was obtained from a man younger than 40 in good health. The sample comprised naive CD4+ T cells from blood. The CDR3 sequence is CASSLVVGSGANVLTF. In nucleotides, the CDR3 is TGTGCCAGCAGCTTAGTGGTCGGCTCTGGGGCCAACGTCCTGACTTTC. The full variable domain, with the rest looked up from reference TRBV7-9 and TRBJ2-6, is DTGVSQNPRHKITKRGQNVTFRCDPISEHNRLYWYRQTLGQGPEFLTYFQNEAQLEKSRLLSDRFSAERPKGSFSTLEIQRTEQGDSAMYLCASSLVVGSGANVLTFGAGSRLTVL.